Reported below is one T cell receptor beta chain. This specimen belongs to a study of metastatic and nonmetastatic thyroid tumors. TCRdb reassembled clones from the PCR reads with MiXCR. The table includes 20,000 or so clones, 30% to 40% detected once. The CDR3 spans 16 residues. The V gene's germline CDR1 is SGHNT and CDR2 YYREEE (reference sequence). V lost 1 base to trimming and J lost 6 bases; unmatched junction nucleotides: 7. Thyroid surgery was performed in patients who had received no treatment beforehand. The sample consisted of blood. The chain combines TRBV5-4 with TRBJ2-2; TRBD1 matches at 9 bases. This TCR came from a male donor with papillary thyroid cancer or a benign thyroid nodule (not recorded which). Some clones in this sample may be carry-over from other donors' samples. CDR3 protein: CASSLSGQGKSGELFF. Written as DNA, the CDR3 is TGTGCCAGCAGCTTGAGCGGACAGGGGAAATCCGGGGAGCTGTTTTTT.